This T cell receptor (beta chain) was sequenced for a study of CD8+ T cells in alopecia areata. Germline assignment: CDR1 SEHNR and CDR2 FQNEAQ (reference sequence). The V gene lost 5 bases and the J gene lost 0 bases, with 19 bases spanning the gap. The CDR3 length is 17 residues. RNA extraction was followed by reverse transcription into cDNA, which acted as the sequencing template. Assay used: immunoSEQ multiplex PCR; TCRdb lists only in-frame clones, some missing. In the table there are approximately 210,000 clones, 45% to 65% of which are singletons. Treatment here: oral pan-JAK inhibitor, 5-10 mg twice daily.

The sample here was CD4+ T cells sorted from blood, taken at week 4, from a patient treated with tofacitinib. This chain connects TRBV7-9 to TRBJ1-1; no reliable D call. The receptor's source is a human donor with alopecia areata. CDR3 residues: CASSRPLRTGVNTEAFF. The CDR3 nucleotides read TGTGCCAGCAGCCGACCCCTTAGGACGGGCGTGAACACTGAAGCTTTCTTT.